A single sample is the source of the 26 T cell receptor beta chains below, sequenced in a study of cytomegalovirus exposure and HLA in healthy donors. Use of 60 Vbeta and 13 Jbeta primers characterized the PCR. Sequenced by immunoSEQ multiplex PCR; TCRdb stores in-frame clones only, minus some. Of 160,000 or so clones listed, roughly four fifths are singletons. The sequencing input was PBMCs. Receptor source: a male donor in good health and CMV-seropositive.

V is TRBV12-5 and J is TRBJ1-1; D is perhaps TRBD1 (5 bases). Germline values: CDR1 LGHNT, CDR2 FRNRAP. The CDR3 contains 15 residues. Trimming stripped 0 bases from V and 6 bases from J, with 14 bases between. The CDR3 coding sequence is TGTGCTAGTGGTTTGGTCGGGGGGAGTCCCCCTGAAGCTTTCTTT. Translation gives CASGLVGGSPPEAFF. The variable domain in full, completed from reference TRBV12-5 and TRBJ1-1, reads DARVTQTPRHKVTEMGQEVTMRCQPILGHNTVFWYRQTMMQGLELLAYFRNRAPLDDSGMPKDRFSAEMPDATLATLKIQPSEPRDSAVYFCASGLVGGSPPEAFFGQGTRLTVV.

The rearrangement joins TRBV6-5 to TRBJ1-5; TRBD1 aligns across 7 bases. V gave up 2 bases and J gave up 9 bases; unmatched junction bases: 4. There are 13 residues in the CDR3. Germline CDR1 is MNHEY and CDR2 is SVGAGI. In DNA form, the CDR3 reads TGTGCCAGCAGTTACCAGGGGGGATGGCCCCAGCATTTT. Encoded protein: CASSYQGGWPQHF.

The chain links TRBV15 to TRBJ2-7, with D unclear. Germline CDR1 and CDR2: LNHNV and YYDKDF (reference sequence). Trimming took 1 base from V and 3 from J, leaving 4 bases between them. The CDR3 sequence is 12 residues long. The CDR3 nucleotides are TGTGCCACCAGCAGAGCGGGCTACGAGCAGTACTTC. This gives the protein CATSRAGYEQYF.

This chain joins TRBV7-2 and TRBJ1-3, with TRBD1 matching over 7 bases. V lost 1 base to trimming and J lost 0 bases; unmatched junction nucleotides: 12. CDR3 length: 19 amino acids. Germline lookup yields CDR1 SGHTA and CDR2 FQGNSA. Written as DNA, the CDR3 is TGTGCCAGCAGCTTAGTGGGCTCACCTAGGACAGGCTCTGGAAACACCATATATTTT. This gives the protein CASSLVGSPRTGSGNTIYF. Together with reference TRBV7-2 and TRBJ1-3, the CDR3 gives the full variable domain: GAGVSQSPSNKVTEKGKDVELRCDPISGHTALYWYRQSLGQGLEFLIYFQGNSAPDKSGLPSDRFSAERTGGSVSTLTIQRTQQEDSAVYLCASSLVGSPRTGSGNTIYFGEGSWLTVV.

The rearrangement joins TRBV21-1 to TRBJ1-5; TRBD1, the D gene given by the table, was not confirmed from the DNA. TRBV21-1 is marked as a pseudogene. The CDR3 loop spans 15 amino acids. In DNA, the CDR3 is TGTGCCAGCAGCCAAGGACAGGTAAGCAATCAGCCCCAGCATTTT. Translated: CASSQGQVSNQPQHF.

The rearrangement joins TRBV19 to TRBJ2-7; D might be TRBD1 (6 bases). V was shortened by 3 bases and J by 2 bases, with 14 bases between the two germline ends. The CDR3 consists of 15 residues. Germline values: CDR1 LNHDA, CDR2 SQIVND (reference sequence). The DNA for the CDR3 is TGTGCCAGTAGTATGGCCCGACAGGCCCCCTACGAGCAGTACTTC. Translation: CASSMARQAPYEQYF.

The CDR3 nucleotides read TGCGCCAGCAGCCACCTTGGGCCAGGGGGCGGCAATCAGCCCCAGCATTTT. Amino acids: CASSHLGPGGGNQPQHF. The rearrangement links TRBV4-1 to TRBJ1-5; 8 bases agree with TRBD1. Germline CDR1 reads MGHRA; CDR2 reads YSYEKL. V trimming: 3 bases; J trimming: 2 bases; junction bases outside the gene matches: 9. CDR3 size: 17 residues.

The chain links TRBV5-6 to TRBJ2-3; TRBD2 matches at 11 bases. Unmatched junction bases numbered 8, after V lost 0 bases and J lost 5 bases. The length of the CDR3 is 17 residues. Germline V CDR1 and CDR2: SGHDT, YYEEEE. As DNA, the CDR3 is TGTGCCAGCAGCTTGGAACTAGCGGGGGCCAGGGGAGATACGCAGTATTTT. Its protein is CASSLELAGARGDTQYF.

The chain has TRBV7-9 and TRBJ1-1; a weak D match, TRBD1 (5 bases). The CDR3 length is 17 residues. Looked up from germline, CDR1 is SEHNR and CDR2 is FQNEAQ (reference sequence). The V gene lost 1 base and the J gene lost 0 bases, with 15 bases spanning the gap. The CDR3 coding sequence is TGTGCCAGCAGCTTAGTTTCAGGGCTACTCATGAACACTGAAGCTTTCTTT. It translates to CASSLVSGLLMNTEAFF.

The chain employs TRBV10-1 and TRBJ2-2; D not resolved. The germline V and J ends were trimmed by 8 bases and 2 bases, with 18 bases remaining between them. The CDR3 length is 16 residues. CDR1 and CDR2 from the germline V gene are WNHNN and SYGVQD (reference sequence). The CDR3 coding sequence is TGCGCCAGCCGTGCCCTATTGACAAAAAACACCGGGGAGCTGTTTTTT. Protein product: CASRALLTKNTGELFF.

This clone showed up just a few times. The chain combines TRBV19 with TRBJ1-5; 7 bases are a match to TRBD1. CDR1 and CDR2 (germline): LNHDA, SQIVND (reference sequence). CDR3 size: 15 residues. The V segment lost 7 bases and the J segment 1 base; nucleotides outside the gene matches: 7. The CDR3 here is CASIRSGQSNQPQHF. The CDR3 nucleotides read TGTGCCAGTATTCGATCGGGACAGAGCAATCAGCCCCAGCATTTT.

The V gene is TRBV7-2, the J gene TRBJ2-2; TRBD1 aligns across 10 bases. The germline V gene encodes CDR1 SGHTA and CDR2 FQGNSA. The J segment lost 7 bases and the V segment lost 3 bases, leaving 2 bases of the junction unmatched. The CDR3 runs 14 residues. CDR3 protein: CASSFGQGVGELFF. DNA of the CDR3: TGTGCCAGCAGCTTCGGACAGGGGGTCGGGGAGCTGTTTTTT.

The chain joins TRBV7-2 to TRBJ2-7; D gene ambiguous. The V gene's germline CDR1 is SGHTA and CDR2 FQGNSA. Trimming pared 1 base from V and 6 bases from J, leaving 10 bases between. The CDR3 has 13 amino acids. CDR3 bases: TGTGCCAGCAGCTTAGGGGCAGGTACCGAGCAGTACTTC. Its translation: CASSLGAGTEQYF.

In this sample, this clone turned up a few times. This chain joins TRBV7-6 and TRBJ2-7; no firm D call. Germline CDR1 is SGHVS and CDR2 is FNYEAQ. This CDR3 is 13 amino acids long. Trimming left V 4 bases short and J 5 bases short, with 12 bases between. The chain's CDR3 is CASSSARGDEQYF. CDR3 in DNA: TGTGCCAGCAGCTCCGCCCGAGGCGACGAGCAGTACTTC.

The chain has TRBV2 and TRBJ1-6, with no clear D. Per the germline V gene, CDR1 is SNHLY and CDR2 is FYNNEI. V gave up 1 base and J gave up 4 bases, with 11 bases separating them. This CDR3 spans 16 amino acids. The CDR3, as DNA: TGTGCCAGCAGTGAAGGGGTCCGGACTTATAATTCACCCCTCCACTTT. Translated: CASSEGVRTYNSPLHF.

This clone was detected once. The chain employs TRBV7-2 and TRBJ2-5; 9 bases are shared with TRBD2. Looked up from germline, CDR1 is SGHTA and CDR2 is FQGNSA. This CDR3 has 15 amino acids. The V segment lost 8 bases and the J segment 3 bases; nucleotides outside the gene matches: 10. CDR3 loop: CASAQGQRGEETQYF. CDR3 sequence (DNA): TGTGCCAGCGCCCAAGGTCAGCGGGGGGAAGAGACCCAGTACTTC.

This clone has just a few counts. The V and J genes are TRBV4-3 and TRBJ2-1, with 10 bases that match TRBD2. The germline CDR1 and CDR2 sequences are LGHNA and YSLEER. Unmatched junction bases numbered 7, after V lost 0 bases and J lost 11 bases. CDR3 length equals 15 residues. The CDR3 DNA reads TGCGCCAGCAGCCAAGATCGGCTAGCGGGAGTACAGCAGTTCTTC. Its protein is CASSQDRLAGVQQFF.

This chain uses TRBV5-1 with TRBJ2-1, with 8 positions matching TRBD2. V lost 1 base, J lost 3 bases, and 3 bases stayed unmatched. This CDR3 is 15 amino acids long. CDR1 SGHRS and CDR2 YFSETQ come from the germline V gene. The CDR3 coding sequence is TGCGCCAGCAGCTTGCCCAGCGGGAGCTACAATGAGCAGTTCTTC. It codes for CASSLPSGSYNEQFF.

The rearrangement uses TRBV4-3 and TRBJ2-7; maybe TRBD1 (5 bases). V lost 4 bases, J lost 5 bases, and 15 bases lay in between. The CDR3 contains 14 residues. CDR1 LGHNA and CDR2 YSLEER come from the germline V gene. The CDR3 here is CASSLFKGADEQYF. As DNA, the CDR3 is TGCGCCAGCAGCCTATTCAAAGGGGCCGACGAGCAGTACTTC.

This clone occurred once. This chain links TRBV7-2 with TRBJ2-5; possibly TRBD1 for D (6 bases). The DNA end is more similar to TRBJ2-7, so the J call may be wrong. The germline V gene has CDR1 SGHTA and CDR2 FQGNSA. This CDR3 contains 13 residues. The CDR3 bases are TGTGCCAGCAGCTTAAACAGGGCGAGCGAGCAGTACTTC. Amino acid sequence: CASSLNRASEQYF.

The V call is TRBV7-9, the J call TRBJ1-5, with D possibly TRBD1 on 5 matching bases. V was shortened by 5 bases and J by 7 bases, with 18 bases between the two germline ends. This CDR3 has 15 amino acids. Germline values: CDR1 SEHNR, CDR2 FQNEAQ (reference sequence). CDR3 sequence reads: CASSMSTVGGQPQHF. CDR3 nucleotides: TGTGCCAGCAGCATGTCTACGGTCGGGGGACAGCCCCAGCATTTT.

The CDR3 spells CASSQERRWMDNSPLHF. For the CDR3, the DNA is TGCGCCAGCAGCCAAGAGAGGAGGTGGATGGATAATTCACCCCTCCACTTT. The chain couples TRBV4-3 to TRBJ1-6; D is undetermined. Germline V gene data show CDR1 as LGHNA and CDR2 as YSLEER. There are 17 residues in the CDR3. The V end lost 0 bases, the J end lost 5 bases, and 14 bases lay between the germline ends.

This chain links TRBV10-1 with TRBJ2-5; D is perhaps TRBD2 (5 bases). This CDR3 has 15 residues. CDR1 WNHNN and CDR2 SYGVQD come from the germline V gene (reference sequence). Trimming removed 2 bases from V and 7 bases from J, with 17 bases in between. CDR3 in amino acids: CASSETVVTGGTQYF. The DNA of the CDR3 is TGCGCCAGCAGTGAGACCGTAGTCACCGGAGGGACCCAGTACTTC.

J is TRBJ2-1 and V is TRBV6-6; 10 bases are shared with TRBD2. Germline CDR1 reads MNHNY; CDR2 reads SVGAGI (reference sequence). Germline trimming cut 10 bases from V and 2 bases from J; bases unmatched to any gene: 2. CDR3 length equals 13 residues. The CDR3 sequence is CAIGLAAYNEQFF. CDR3 nucleotide sequence: TGTGCCATCGGACTAGCGGCCTACAATGAGCAGTTCTTC.

The J gene is TRBJ1-2, the V gene TRBV9; no firm D call. V was shortened by 0 bases and J by 4 bases, with 10 bases between the two germline ends. The V gene's germline CDR1 is SGDLS and CDR2 YYNGEE. The CDR3 runs to 14 residues. The CDR3 is CASSVGAVGYGYTF. The DNA of the CDR3 is TGTGCCAGCAGCGTAGGGGCTGTCGGCTATGGCTACACCTTC.

This clone has a single count. The gene calls are TRBV7-7 and TRBJ2-3; perhaps TRBD1 as D (5 bases). The germline V and J ends were trimmed by 5 bases and 1 base, with 10 bases remaining between them. There are 14 residues in the CDR3. The germline V gene encodes CDR1 SSHAT and CDR2 FNYEAQ (reference sequence). DNA for the CDR3: TGTGCCAGCAGCCTCCAGGGTCGCACAGATACGCAGTATTTT. Translated, it gives CASSLQGRTDTQYF. The whole variable domain, filled in from reference TRBV7-7 and TRBJ2-3, reads GAGVSQSPRYKVTKRGQDVTLRCDPISSHATLYWYQQALGQGPEFLTYFNYEAQPDKSGLPSDRFSAERPEGSISTLTIQRTEQRDSAMYRCASSLQGRTDTQYFGPGTRLTVL.